This T cell receptor beta chain emerged from a study of blood T cell repertoires in COVID-19. Study at large: Researchers got acute and convalescent COVID-19 samples from the United States, Italy and Spain. Sources were T cells, B-cell-depleted T cells, or PBMCs; the material itself was cDNA or gDNA.

Looked up from germline, CDR1 is LGHDT and CDR2 is YNNKEL (reference sequence). The CDR3 runs to 14 residues. The germline V and J ends were trimmed by 4 bases and 2 bases, with 10 bases remaining between them. Original processing notes: Reference gene primer amplification in the assay estimated nucleated cell counts. Assay used: immunoSEQ multiplex PCR; TCRdb lists only in-frame clones, some missing. D and trimming come from the DNA, and the V and J calls and clone size come from that table. The sample consists of about 330,000 clones, roughly 85% of them appearing once. This chain links TRBV3-1 (or the pseudogene TRBV3-2) with TRBJ2-3; tentative D call: TRBD2 (5 bases). Sequencing used peripheral blood. This receptor was obtained from a human donor in a cohort sampled during active COVID-19. This chain's CDR3 is CASSRGLTTDTQYF. CDR3 sequence (DNA): TGTGCCAGCAGCCGTGGACTCACCACAGATACGCAGTATTTT.